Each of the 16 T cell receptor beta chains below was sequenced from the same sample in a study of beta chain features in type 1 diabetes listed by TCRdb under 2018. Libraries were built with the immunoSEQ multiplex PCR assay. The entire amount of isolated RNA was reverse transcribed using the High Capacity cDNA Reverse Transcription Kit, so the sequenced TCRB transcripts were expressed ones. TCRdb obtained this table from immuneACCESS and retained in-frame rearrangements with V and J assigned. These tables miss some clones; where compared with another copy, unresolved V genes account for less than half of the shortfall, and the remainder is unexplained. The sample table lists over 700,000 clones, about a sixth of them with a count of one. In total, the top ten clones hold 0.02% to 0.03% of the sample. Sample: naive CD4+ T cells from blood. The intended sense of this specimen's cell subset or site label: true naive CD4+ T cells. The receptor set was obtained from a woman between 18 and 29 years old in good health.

The CDR3 region is CASSLRASTDTQYF. CDR3 coding DNA: TGTGCCAGCAGCCTCCGCGCCAGCACAGATACGCAGTATTTT. The gene calls are TRBV11-1 and TRBJ2-3, with D uncertain. V was shortened by 5 bases and J by 0 bases, with 9 bases between the two germline ends. CDR3 length equals 14 residues. Germline CDR1 is SGHAT and CDR2 is FQDESV (reference sequence).

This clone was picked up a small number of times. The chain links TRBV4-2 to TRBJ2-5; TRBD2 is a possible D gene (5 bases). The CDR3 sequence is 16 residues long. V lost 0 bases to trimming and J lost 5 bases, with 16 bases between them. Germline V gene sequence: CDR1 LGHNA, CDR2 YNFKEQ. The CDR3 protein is CASSQDFVWEIETQYF. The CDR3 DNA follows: TGTGCCAGCAGCCAAGATTTTGTGTGGGAGATCGAGACCCAGTACTTC.

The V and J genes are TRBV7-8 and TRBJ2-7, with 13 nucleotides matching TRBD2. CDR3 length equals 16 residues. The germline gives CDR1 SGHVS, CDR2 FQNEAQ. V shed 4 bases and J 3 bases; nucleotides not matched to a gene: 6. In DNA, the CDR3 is TGTGCCAGCAGCTCCAGACTAGCGGGAGGCGGCTACGAGCAGTACTTC. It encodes CASSSRLAGGGYEQYF.

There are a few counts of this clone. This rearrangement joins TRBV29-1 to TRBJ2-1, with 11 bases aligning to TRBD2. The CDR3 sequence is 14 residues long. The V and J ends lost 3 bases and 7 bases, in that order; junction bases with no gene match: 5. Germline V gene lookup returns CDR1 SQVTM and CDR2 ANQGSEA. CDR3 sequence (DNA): TGCAGCGTTGATCTAGCGGGAGGAGGTAATGAGCAGTTCTTC. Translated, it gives CSVDLAGGGNEQFF.

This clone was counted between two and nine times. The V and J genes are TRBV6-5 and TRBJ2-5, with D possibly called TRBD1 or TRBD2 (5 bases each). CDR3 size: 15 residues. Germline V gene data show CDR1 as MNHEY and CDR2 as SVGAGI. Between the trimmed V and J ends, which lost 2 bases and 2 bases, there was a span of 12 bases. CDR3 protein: CASSYQGTGQETQYF. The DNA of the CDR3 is TGTGCCAGCAGTTACCAAGGGACGGGTCAAGAGACCCAGTACTTC.

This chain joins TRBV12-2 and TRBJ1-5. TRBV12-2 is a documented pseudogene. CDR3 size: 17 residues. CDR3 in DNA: TGTGCAAGTCATATAGGATCGGACCCCGACGGGCGTCAGCCCCAGCATTTT. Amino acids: CASHIGSDPDGRQPQHF.

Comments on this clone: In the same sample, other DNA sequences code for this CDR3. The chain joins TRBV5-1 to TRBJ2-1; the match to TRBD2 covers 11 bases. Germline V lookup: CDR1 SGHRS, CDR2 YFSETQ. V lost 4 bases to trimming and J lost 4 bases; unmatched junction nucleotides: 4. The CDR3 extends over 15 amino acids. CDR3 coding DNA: TGCGCCAGCAGCCGAACTAGCGGGAGTTACAATGAGCAGTTCTTC. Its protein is CASSRTSGSYNEQFF.

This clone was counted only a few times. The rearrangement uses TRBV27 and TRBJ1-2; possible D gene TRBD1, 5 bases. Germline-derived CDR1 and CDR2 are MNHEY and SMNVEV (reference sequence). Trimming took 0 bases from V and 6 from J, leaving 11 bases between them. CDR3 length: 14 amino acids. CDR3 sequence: CASSLSGGPHGYTF. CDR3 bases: TGTGCCAGCAGTTTATCCGGGGGTCCCCATGGCTACACCTTC.

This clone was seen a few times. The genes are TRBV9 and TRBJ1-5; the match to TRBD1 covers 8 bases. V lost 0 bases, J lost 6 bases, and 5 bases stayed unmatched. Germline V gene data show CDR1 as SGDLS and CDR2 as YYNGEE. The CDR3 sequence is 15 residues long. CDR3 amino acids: CASSVGGTGSQPQHF. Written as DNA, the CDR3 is TGTGCCAGCAGCGTAGGGGGGACAGGCAGTCAGCCCCAGCATTTT.

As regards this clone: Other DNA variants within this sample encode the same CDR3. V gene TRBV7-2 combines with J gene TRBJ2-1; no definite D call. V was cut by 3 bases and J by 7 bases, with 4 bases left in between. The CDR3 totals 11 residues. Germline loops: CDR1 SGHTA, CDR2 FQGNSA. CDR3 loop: CASSFLNEQFF. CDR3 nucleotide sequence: TGTGCCAGCAGCTTCTTAAATGAGCAGTTCTTC. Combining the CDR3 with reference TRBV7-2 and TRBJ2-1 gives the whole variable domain GAGVSQSPSNKVTEKGKDVELRCDPISGHTALYWYRQSLGQGLEFLIYFQGNSAPDKSGLPSDRFSAERTGGSVSTLTIQRTQQEDSAVYLCASSFLNEQFFGPGTRLTVL.

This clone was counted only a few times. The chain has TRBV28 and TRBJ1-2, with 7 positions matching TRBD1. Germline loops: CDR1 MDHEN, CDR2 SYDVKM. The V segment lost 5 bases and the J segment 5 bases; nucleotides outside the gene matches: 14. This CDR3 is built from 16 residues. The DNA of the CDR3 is TGTGCCAGCAGTCCGATGCCCGGACAGGACTCATATGGCTACACCTTC. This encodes CASSPMPGQDSYGYTF.

The CDR3 protein is CASSQRLAGGDEQFF. The CDR3 DNA reads TGTGCCAGCAGCCAAAGACTAGCGGGAGGGGATGAGCAGTTCTTC. V usage is TRBV7-6 and J usage is TRBJ2-1; TRBD2 agrees at 14 bases. The CDR3 has 15 residues. V was clipped by 5 bases and J by 8 bases; unmatched bases: 5. Germline CDR1 SGHVS, CDR2 FNYEAQ. The full variable domain, rest sourced from reference TRBV7-6 and TRBJ2-1, is GAGVSQSPRYKVTKRGQDVALRCDPISGHVSLYWYRQALGQGPEFLTYFNYEAQQDKSGLPNDRFSAERPEGSISTLTIQRTEQRDSAMYRCASSQRLAGGDEQFFGPGTRLTVL.

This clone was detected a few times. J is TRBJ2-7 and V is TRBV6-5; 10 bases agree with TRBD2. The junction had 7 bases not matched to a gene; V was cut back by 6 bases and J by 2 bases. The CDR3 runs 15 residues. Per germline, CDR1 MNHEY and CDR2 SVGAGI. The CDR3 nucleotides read TGTGCCAGCAGCTACGCGACTAGCGGGCCCTACGAGCAGTACTTC. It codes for CASSYATSGPYEQYF.

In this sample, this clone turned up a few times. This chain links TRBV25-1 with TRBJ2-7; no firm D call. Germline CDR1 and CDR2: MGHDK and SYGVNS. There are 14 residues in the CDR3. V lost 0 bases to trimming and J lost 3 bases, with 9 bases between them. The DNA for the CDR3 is TGTGCCAGCAGTGAATATGGTACGGACTACGAGCAGTACTTC. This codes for CASSEYGTDYEQYF.

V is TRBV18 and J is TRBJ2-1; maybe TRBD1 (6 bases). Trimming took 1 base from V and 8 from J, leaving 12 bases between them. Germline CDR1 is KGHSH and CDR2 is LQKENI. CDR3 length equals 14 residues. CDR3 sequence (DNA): TGTGCCAGCTCACCACTTTCTTCAGGGGATGAGCAGTTCTTC. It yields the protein CASSPLSSGDEQFF.

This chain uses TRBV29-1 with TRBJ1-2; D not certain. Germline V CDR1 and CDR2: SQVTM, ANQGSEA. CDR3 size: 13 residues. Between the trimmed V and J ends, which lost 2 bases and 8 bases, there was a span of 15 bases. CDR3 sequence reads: CSVELHPGEGYTF. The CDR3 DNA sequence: TGCAGCGTTGAACTACACCCTGGCGAGGGCTACACCTTC. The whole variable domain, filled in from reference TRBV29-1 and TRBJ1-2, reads SAVISQKPSRDICQRGTSLTIQCQVDSQVTMMFWYRQQPGQSLTLIATANQGSEATYESGFVIDKFPISRPNLTFSTLTVSNMSPEDSSIYLCSVELHPGEGYTFGSGTRLTVV.